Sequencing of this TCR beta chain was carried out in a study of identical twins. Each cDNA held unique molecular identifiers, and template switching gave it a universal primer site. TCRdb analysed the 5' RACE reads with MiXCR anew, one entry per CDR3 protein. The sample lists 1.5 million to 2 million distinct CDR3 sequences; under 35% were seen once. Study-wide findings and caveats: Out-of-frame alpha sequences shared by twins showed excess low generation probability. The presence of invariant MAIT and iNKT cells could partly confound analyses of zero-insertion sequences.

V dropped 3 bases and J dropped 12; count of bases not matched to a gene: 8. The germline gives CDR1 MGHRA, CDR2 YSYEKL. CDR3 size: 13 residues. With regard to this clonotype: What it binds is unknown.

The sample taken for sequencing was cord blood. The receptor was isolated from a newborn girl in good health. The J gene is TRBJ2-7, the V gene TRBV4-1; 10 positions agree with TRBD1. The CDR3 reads CASSHPGQGNLYF. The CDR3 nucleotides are TGCGCCAGCAGCCACCCGGGACAGGGGAATTTGTACTTC.